This is a list of T cell receptor beta chains from one sample in a study of regulatory T cells in long-lasting Graves disease. TCRdb re-derived calls from the multiplex PCR reads in MiXCR, one entry per CDR3 protein. The table has about 540,000 distinct CDR3 sequences, about 13% seen once; the top ten hold about 9.1%. These data also featured in a second study, about T cells in Graves' hyperthyroidism and ophthalmopathy.

The material was peripheral blood mononuclear cells (PBMCs), obtained at new diagnosis, from a patient treated with antithyroid drugs. These receptors all come from a man aged 30-40 years with Graves disease. CDR3s include the opening cysteine and the closing phenylalanine or tryptophan. A D gene is named only where the DNA matches it firmly. Size is omitted from some rows. Given values are once, few, many or a class for expanded clones.

D	J	size	V	CDR3	DNA
NA	TRBJ2-1	NA	TRBV28	CASQRNEQFF	TGTGCCAGCCAGCGAAATGAGCAGTTCTTC
TRBD2	TRBJ2-3	NA	TRBV24-1	CATSDPSGRYTDTQYF	TGTGCCACCAGTGATCCTAGCGGGAGGTACACAGATACGCAGTATTTT
NA	TRBJ2-3	many	TRBV7-3	CASSIGTSDTQYF	TGTGCCAGCAGCATCGGGACATCAGATACGCAGTATTTT
NA	TRBJ2-5	NA	TRBV5-1	CASNLEFSGGAGETQYF	TGCGCCAGCAACTTGGAGTTCTCCGGCGGGGCGGGCGAGACCCAGTACTTC
NA	TRBJ1-2	many	TRBV2	CASSGSEGPLNYGYTF	TGTGCCAGCAGTGGCAGTGAGGGGCCCCTGAACTATGGCTACACCTTC
TRBD2	TRBJ2-7	many	TRBV3-1	CASSGGDYEQYF	TGTGCCAGCTCCGGGGGGGACTACGAGCAGTACTTC
NA	TRBJ1-1	NA	TRBV10-2	CASMGFGQGPHTEAFF	TGCGCCAGCATGGGTTTCGGGCAGGGGCCGCATACTGAAGCTTTCTTT
TRBD2	TRBJ2-5	NA	TRBV28	CASSLTSGGVETQYF	TGTGCCAGCAGTTTGACTAGCGGGGGGGTGGAGACCCAGTACTTC
NA	TRBJ2-3	many	TRBV28	CASSLLGGDGYTQYF	TGTGCCAGCAGTTTATTAGGGGGGGACGGATATACGCAGTATTTT
TRBD2	TRBJ2-1	NA	TRBV27	CASRTAGAGVSEQFF	TGTGCCAGCAGAACCGCGGGAGCGGGGGTTAGTGAGCAGTTCTTC
NA	TRBJ2-3	many	TRBV5-1	CASSLRLGAPDTQYF	TGCGCCAGCAGCTTGAGGCTGGGGGCACCAGATACGCAGTATTTT
TRBD2	TRBJ2-3	few	TRBV20-1	CSAHSWSSGLTDTQYF	TGCAGTGCCCACTCGTGGTCTAGCGGATTAACAGATACGCAGTATTTT
TRBD2	TRBJ2-1	NA	TRBV20-1	CSATSGYNEQFF	TGCAGTGCGACTAGCGGGTACAATGAGCAGTTCTTC
NA	TRBJ2-7	many	TRBV28	CASSLGPLYEQYF	TGTGCCAGCAGTTTAGGTCCCCTCTACGAGCAGTACTTC
NA	TRBJ1-3	many	TRBV28	CASSSWGQLSGNTIYF	TGTGCCAGCAGTTCTTGGGGACAACTCTCTGGAAACACCATATATTTT
TRBD2	TRBJ2-3	few	TRBV12-3/TRBV12-4	CASRTSGEDTQYF	TGTGCCAGCAGGACTAGCGGAGAGGATACGCAGTATTTT
TRBD1	TRBJ2-1	NA	TRBV7-3	CASSLIGRTGVGGEQFF	TGTGCCAGCAGCTTAATTGGCCGGACAGGGGTCGGGGGTGAGCAGTTCTTC
NA	TRBJ2-5	many	TRBV6-1	CASSQTVLGETQYF	TGTGCCAGCAGCCAGACAGTTTTAGGGGAGACCCAGTACTTC
TRBD2	TRBJ2-1	few	TRBV24-1	CATSDLPGLAGRGDEQFF	TGTGCCACCAGTGATTTGCCGGGACTAGCGGGACGGGGCGATGAGCAGTTCTTC
NA	TRBJ2-1	NA	TRBV4-2	CASSQGSLAENEQFF	TGTGCCAGCAGCCAAGGTTCGCTAGCAGAAAATGAGCAGTTCTTC
NA	TRBJ2-7	NA	TRBV20-1	CSARDPTVGLSYEQYF	TGCAGTGCTAGAGATCCGACGGTGGGGCTCTCCTACGAGCAGTACTTC
NA	TRBJ1-2	many	TRBV12-3/TRBV12-4	CASRTQGRGHGYTF	TGTGCCAGCAGAACACAGGGCCGGGGTCATGGCTACACCTTC
TRBD2	TRBJ2-1	few	TRBV7-9	CASSLDVLAGDDEQFF	TGTGCCAGCAGCTTAGATGTGCTAGCGGGAGATGATGAGCAGTTCTTC
NA	TRBJ2-3	NA	TRBV20-1	CSARRDYTDTQYF	TGCAGTGCTAGGCGCGACTACACAGATACGCAGTATTTT
NA	TRBJ2-5	many	TRBV7-8	CASSSPARRETQYF	TGTGCCAGCAGCTCCCCCGCGCGTCGGGAGACCCAGTACTTC
NA	TRBJ2-2	few	TRBV29-1	CSAALEVAQGGELFF	TGCAGCGCCGCGTTAGAGGTAGCCCAAGGCGGGGAGCTGTTTTTT
NA	TRBJ2-4	many	TRBV12-3/TRBV12-4	CASSFLVAAVKNIQYF	TGTGCCAGCAGTTTTCTGGTAGCTGCAGTCAAAAACATTCAGTACTTC
NA	TRBJ1-1	many	TRBV7-2	CASSLDPGPTGGQTEAFF	TGTGCCAGCAGCTTAGATCCAGGGCCGACAGGAGGTCAGACTGAAGCTTTCTTT
NA	TRBJ1-5	few	TRBV18	CASSMTQPPNQPQHF	TGTGCCAGCTCAATGACCCAGCCCCCAAATCAGCCCCAGCATTTT
NA	TRBJ1-5	many	TRBV2	CASRDDSGSNQPQHF	TGTGCCAGCAGAGACGACAGTGGTAGCAATCAGCCCCAGCATTTT
NA	TRBJ1-1	many	TRBV5-1	CASSWGPGGTEAFF	TGCGCCAGCAGCTGGGGTCCCGGAGGAACTGAAGCTTTCTTT
NA	TRBJ1-5	many	TRBV7-2	CASSDTRQGYQPQHF	TGTGCCAGCAGCGATACTAGGCAGGGGTATCAGCCCCAGCATTTT
NA	TRBJ1-5	many	TRBV19	CASCRGGKDQPQHF	TGTGCCAGTTGCCGAGGGGGGAAGGATCAGCCCCAGCATTTT
NA	TRBJ1-2	many	TRBV5-1	CASSLGTAYGYTF	TGTGCCAGCAGCTTGGGGACGGCCTATGGCTACACCTTC
NA	TRBJ1-4	few	TRBV27	CASSQYPPTNWGEKLFF	TGTGCCAGCAGTCAATACCCTCCGACTAACTGGGGAGAAAAACTGTTTTTT
NA	TRBJ2-5	many	TRBV5-6	CASSFGQGKETQYF	TGTGCCAGCAGCTTTGGTCAGGGAAAAGAGACCCAGTACTTC
TRBD1	TRBJ2-5	many	TRBV29-1	CSVERQGRETQYF	TGCAGCGTCGAGCGACAGGGCCGGGAGACCCAGTACTTC
TRBD2	TRBJ2-7	NA	TRBV20-1	CSARGTGGPYEQYF	TGCAGTGCTAGAGGAACGGGAGGGCCCTACGAGCAGTACTTC
NA	TRBJ2-4	NA	TRBV9	CASSVAAGKVNIQYF	TGTGCCAGCAGCGTAGCGGCCGGTAAGGTAAACATTCAGTACTTC
NA	TRBJ1-5	many	TRBV6-2/TRBV6-3	CASSDLNQPQHF	TGTGCCAGCAGTGATCTCAATCAGCCCCAGCATTTT
NA	TRBJ1-2	many	TRBV24-1	CATSDPGGISGYTF	TGTGCCACCAGTGATCCGGGGGGAATAAGTGGCTACACCTTC
NA	TRBJ2-3	many	TRBV24-1	CATSGASTESRGDTQYF	TGTGCCACCAGTGGCGCGTCGACGGAGTCCCGGGGAGATACGCAGTATTTT
TRBD1	TRBJ1-5	NA	TRBV30	CAWSGGTGNQPQHF	TGTGCCTGGAGTGGCGGGACAGGTAATCAGCCCCAGCATTTT
NA	TRBJ2-1	NA	TRBV11-3	CASSPSTGGIANEQFF	TGTGCCAGCAGCCCATCGACAGGAGGGATCGCCAATGAGCAGTTCTTC
NA	TRBJ1-2	NA	TRBV20-1	CSARVGNYGYTF	TGCAGTGCTAGAGTCGGCAACTATGGCTACACCTTC
NA	TRBJ1-6	NA	TRBV10-3	CAIGPTGKSPLHF	TGTGCCATCGGACCAACAGGAAAATCACCCCTCCACTTT
TRBD2	TRBJ2-5	many	TRBV20-1	CSVGTSAEETQYF	TGCAGTGTCGGGACTAGCGCCGAAGAGACCCAGTACTTC
TRBD1	TRBJ2-7	many	TRBV5-1	CASSPTGVIYEQYF	TGTGCCAGCAGCCCTACAGGGGTGATCTACGAGCAGTACTTC
NA	TRBJ2-3	NA	TRBV10-3	CAISEPTSPFADTQYF	TGTGCCATCAGTGAGCCGACTAGTCCCTTCGCAGATACGCAGTATTTT
NA	TRBJ1-3	few	TRBV6-9	CASSYSGVSADTIYF	TGTGCCAGCAGTTACTCAGGTGTAAGCGCGGACACCATATATTTT
TRBD1	TRBJ1-2	many	TRBV5-6	CASSPNAGQGALNYGYTF	TGTGCCAGCAGCCCTAACGCCGGACAGGGGGCGCTCAACTATGGCTACACCTTC
TRBD1	TRBJ1-1	many	TRBV20-1	CSADRGTEAFF	TGCAGTGCTGACAGGGGCACTGAAGCTTTCTTT
TRBD2	TRBJ2-2	many	TRBV5-1	CASSLAGLAGGPRTGELFF	TGCGCCAGCAGCTTGGCTGGACTAGCGGGAGGGCCGCGCACCGGGGAGCTGTTTTTT
NA	TRBJ2-2	NA	TRBV5-4	CASSLGTLAGELFF	TGTGCCAGCAGCTTAGGGACCCTGGCCGGGGAGCTGTTTTTT
TRBD2	TRBJ2-3	many	TRBV7-9	CASSFRLAGGSEDTQYF	TGTGCCAGCAGCTTCAGACTAGCGGGAGGATCAGAAGATACGCAGTATTTT
NA	TRBJ2-5	many	TRBV11-2	CASSLGMSGLQETQYF	TGTGCCAGCAGCCTGGGGATGAGCGGGCTTCAAGAGACCCAGTACTTC